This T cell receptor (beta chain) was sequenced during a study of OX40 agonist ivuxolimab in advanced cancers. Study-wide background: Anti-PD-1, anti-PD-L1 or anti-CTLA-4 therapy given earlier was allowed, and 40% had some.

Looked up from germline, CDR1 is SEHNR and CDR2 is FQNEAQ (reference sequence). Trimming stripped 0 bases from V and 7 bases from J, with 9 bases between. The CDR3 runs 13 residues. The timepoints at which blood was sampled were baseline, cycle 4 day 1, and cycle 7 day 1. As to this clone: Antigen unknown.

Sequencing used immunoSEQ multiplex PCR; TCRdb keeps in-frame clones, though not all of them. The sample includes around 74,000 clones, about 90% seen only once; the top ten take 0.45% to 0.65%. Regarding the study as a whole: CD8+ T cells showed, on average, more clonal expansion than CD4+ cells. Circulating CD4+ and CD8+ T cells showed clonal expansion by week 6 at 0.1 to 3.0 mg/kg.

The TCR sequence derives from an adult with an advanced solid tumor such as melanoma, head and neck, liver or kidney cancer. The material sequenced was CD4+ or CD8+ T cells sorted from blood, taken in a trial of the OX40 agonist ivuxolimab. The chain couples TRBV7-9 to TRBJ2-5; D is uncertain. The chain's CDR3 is CASSLASRATQYF. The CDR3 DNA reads TGTGCCAGCAGCTTAGCATCAAGGGCGACCCAGTACTTC.